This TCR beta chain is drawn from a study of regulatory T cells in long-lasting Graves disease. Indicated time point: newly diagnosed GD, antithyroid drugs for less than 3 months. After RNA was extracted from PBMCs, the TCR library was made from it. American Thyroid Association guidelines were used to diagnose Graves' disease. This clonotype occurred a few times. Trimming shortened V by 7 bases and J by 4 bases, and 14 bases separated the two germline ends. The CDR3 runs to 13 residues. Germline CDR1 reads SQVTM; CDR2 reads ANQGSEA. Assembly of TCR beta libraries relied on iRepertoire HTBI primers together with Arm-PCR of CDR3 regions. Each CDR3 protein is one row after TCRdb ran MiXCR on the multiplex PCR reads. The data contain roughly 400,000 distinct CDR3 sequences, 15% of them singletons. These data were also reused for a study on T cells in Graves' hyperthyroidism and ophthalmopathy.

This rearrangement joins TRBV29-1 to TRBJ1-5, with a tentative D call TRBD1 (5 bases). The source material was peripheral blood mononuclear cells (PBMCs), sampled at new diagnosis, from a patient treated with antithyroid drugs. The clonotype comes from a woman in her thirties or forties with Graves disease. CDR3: CSASKGVNQPQHF. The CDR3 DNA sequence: TGCAGCGCGTCGAAAGGGGTAAATCAGCCCCAGCATTTT.